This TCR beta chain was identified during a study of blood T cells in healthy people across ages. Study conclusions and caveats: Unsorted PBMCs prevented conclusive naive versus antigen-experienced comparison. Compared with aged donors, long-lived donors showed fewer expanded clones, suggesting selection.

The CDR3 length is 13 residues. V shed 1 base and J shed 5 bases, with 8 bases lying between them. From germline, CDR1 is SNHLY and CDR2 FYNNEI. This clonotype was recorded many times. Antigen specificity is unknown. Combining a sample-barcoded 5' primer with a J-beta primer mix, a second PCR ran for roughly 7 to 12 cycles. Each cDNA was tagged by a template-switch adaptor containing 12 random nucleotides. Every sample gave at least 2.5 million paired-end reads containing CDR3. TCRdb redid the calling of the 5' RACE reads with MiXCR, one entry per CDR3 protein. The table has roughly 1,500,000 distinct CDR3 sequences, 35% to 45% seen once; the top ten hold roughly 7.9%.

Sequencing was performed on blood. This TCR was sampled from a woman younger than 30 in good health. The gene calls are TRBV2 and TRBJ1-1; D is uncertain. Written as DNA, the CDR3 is TGTGCCAGCAGTGAAGGCGGGGAAACTGAAGCTTTCTTT. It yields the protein CASSEGGETEAFF.